Following are 2 T cell receptor beta chains from one sample sequenced in a study of T cell responses to AZD1222 COVID-19 vaccine (dated by TCRdb to about 2021). Per the publication, the time point label means: baseline before first vaccination. The library relied on the immunoSEQ multiplex PCR assay. The source is immuneACCESS, and TCRdb retained only in-frame sequences with V and J called. Part of the clones is not carried over; for the studies checked, unresolved V genes explain less than half of this, and the remainder is unexplained. Across this sample there are under 130,000 clones, with 88% seen only once. The ten biggest clones cover 9.1% of the sample. Specimen: peripheral blood, collected on day 0 of AZD1222 vaccination. Receptor source: an adult in good health.

The chain employs TRBV30 and TRBJ1-5; 7 positions agree with TRBD1. The V segment lost 3 bases and the J segment 2 bases; nucleotides outside the gene matches: 4. The CDR3 is made up of 14 amino acids. From germline, CDR1 is GTSNPN and CDR2 SVGIG (reference sequence). The DNA of the CDR3 is TGTGCCTGGAGGGCAGGGGGAGGCAATCAGCCCCAGCATTTT. It yields the protein CAWRAGGGNQPQHF. The whole variable domain, filled in from reference TRBV30 and TRBJ1-5, reads SQTIHQWPATLVQPVGSPLSLECTVEGTSNPNLYWYRQAAGRGLQLLFYSVGIGQISSEVPQNLSASRPQDRQFILSSKKLLLSDSGFYLCAWRAGGGNQPQHFGDGTRLSIL.

This chain links TRBV9 with TRBJ1-6; 9 bases are a match to TRBD1. V was clipped by 0 bases and J by 8 bases; unmatched bases: 0. Germline loops: CDR1 SGDLS, CDR2 YYNGEE. This CDR3 contains 14 residues. The chain's CDR3 is CASSVGTGDSPLHF. The CDR3 coding sequence is TGTGCCAGCAGCGTAGGGACAGGGGATTCACCCCTCCACTTT.